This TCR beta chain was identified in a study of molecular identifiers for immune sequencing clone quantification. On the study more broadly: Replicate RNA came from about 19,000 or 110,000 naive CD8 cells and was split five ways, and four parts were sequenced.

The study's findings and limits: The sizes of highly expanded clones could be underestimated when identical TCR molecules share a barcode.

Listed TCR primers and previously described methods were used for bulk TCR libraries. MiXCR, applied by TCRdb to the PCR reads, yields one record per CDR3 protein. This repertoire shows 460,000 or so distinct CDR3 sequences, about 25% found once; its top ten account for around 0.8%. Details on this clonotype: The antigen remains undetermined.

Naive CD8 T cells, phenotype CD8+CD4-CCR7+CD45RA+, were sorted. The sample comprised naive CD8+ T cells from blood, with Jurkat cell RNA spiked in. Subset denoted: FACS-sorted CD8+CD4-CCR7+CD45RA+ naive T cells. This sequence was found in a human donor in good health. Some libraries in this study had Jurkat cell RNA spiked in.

The CDR3 spells CSARLRDGLPSHSGSSHNEQFF. The CDR3 coding sequence is TGCAGTGCTAGACTCCGGGACGGATTGCCTAGTCATAGCGGGAGTTCCCACAATGAGCAGTTCTTC. The V gene is TRBV20-1, the J gene TRBJ2-1, with 9 bases aligning to TRBD2. V lost 2 bases, J lost 5 bases, and 28 bases stayed unmatched. CDR1 DFQATT and CDR2 SNEGSKA come from the germline V gene (reference sequence). This CDR3 contains 22 residues.